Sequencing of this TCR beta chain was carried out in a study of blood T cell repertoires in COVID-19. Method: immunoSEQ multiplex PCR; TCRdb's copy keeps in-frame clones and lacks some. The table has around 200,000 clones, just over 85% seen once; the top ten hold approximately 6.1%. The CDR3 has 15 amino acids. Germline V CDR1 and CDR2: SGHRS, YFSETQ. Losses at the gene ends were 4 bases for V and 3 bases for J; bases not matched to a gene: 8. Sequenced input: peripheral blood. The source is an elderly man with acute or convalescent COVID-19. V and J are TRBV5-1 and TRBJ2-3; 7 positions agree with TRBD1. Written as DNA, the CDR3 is TGCGCCAGCAGCCAAGGACAGGCGTATACAGATACGCAGTATTTT. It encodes CASSQGQAYTDTQYF.